This entry describes one T cell receptor (beta chain). Its antigen is undetermined. Generated by immunoSEQ multiplex PCR, the TCRdb table keeps only in-frame clones and is missing some. The profile covers approximately 2.4 million clones, with 95% appearing a single time and around 0.13% taken by the ten largest. The CDR3 totals 13 residues. Germline assignment: CDR1 MDHEN and CDR2 SYDVKM. The V end lost 5 bases, the J end lost 4 bases, and 11 bases lay between the germline ends. This record belongs to a study of shared clonotypes between healthy human individuals. Study-wide findings and caveats: Larger estimated richness was generally recorded for naive subsets relative to memory subsets.

Sequencing was performed on naive CD4+ T cells sorted from blood. Subset specified: CD45RA+ positively selected. The sequence came from a man aged 18 to 30 in good health. The chain couples TRBV28 to TRBJ1-2; TRBD1 is a possible D gene (5 bases). CDR3 residues: CASSPTAPYGYTF. Here the CDR3 DNA reads TGTGCCAGCAGTCCGACAGCTCCCTATGGCTACACCTTC.